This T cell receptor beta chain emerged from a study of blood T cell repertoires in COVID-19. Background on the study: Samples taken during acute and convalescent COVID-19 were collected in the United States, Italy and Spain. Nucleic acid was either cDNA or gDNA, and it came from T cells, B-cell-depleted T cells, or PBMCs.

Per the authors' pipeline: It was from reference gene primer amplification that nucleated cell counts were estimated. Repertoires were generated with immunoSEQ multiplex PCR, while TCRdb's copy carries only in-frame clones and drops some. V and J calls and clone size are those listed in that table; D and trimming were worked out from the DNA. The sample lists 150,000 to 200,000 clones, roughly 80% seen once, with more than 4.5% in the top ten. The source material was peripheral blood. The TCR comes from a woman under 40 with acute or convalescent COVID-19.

CDR3: CASSKGASNQPQHF. In nucleotides, the CDR3 is TGTGCCAGCAGCAAAGGGGCGAGCAATCAGCCCCAGCATTTT. The chain is built from TRBV21-1 and TRBJ1-5; the table's D gene call, TRBD1, was not cross checked with the DNA. TRBV21-1 is deemed a pseudogene. CDR3 length: 14 residues.